This T cell receptor beta chain was sequenced for a study of blood T cells in healthy people across ages. Details on this clonotype: Mismatch with germline at one junction end may stem from a read error.

PCR was performed a second time for roughly 6 to 12 cycles using a sample-barcoded 5' primer and a J-beta primer mix. Each CDR3 protein gets one entry after TCRdb re-called the 5' RACE reads with MiXCR. The table lists about 670,000 distinct CDR3 sequences, 35% to 50% of them singletons. Germline V gives CDR1 SGHVS, CDR2 FNYEAQ. This CDR3 is 16 amino acids long. The rearrangement uses TRBV7-6 and TRBJ2-2; weak D call: TRBD2 (6 bases). The material sequenced was blood. The clonotype comes from a man older than 75 in good health. The CDR3 DNA is TGTGCCTGCAGATCCCAGGGTATAGGGACTTCCGGGGAGCTGTTTTTT. It specifies CACRSQGIGTSGELFF.